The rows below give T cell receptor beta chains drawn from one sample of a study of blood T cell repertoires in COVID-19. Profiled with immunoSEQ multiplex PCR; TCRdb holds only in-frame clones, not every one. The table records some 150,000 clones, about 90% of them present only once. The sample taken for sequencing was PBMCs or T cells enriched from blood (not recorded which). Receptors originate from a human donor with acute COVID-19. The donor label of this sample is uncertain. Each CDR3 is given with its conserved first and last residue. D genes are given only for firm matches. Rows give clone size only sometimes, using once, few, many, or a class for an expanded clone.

CDR3nt: TGTGCCAGCAGTACACAGGGAGACACCATATATTTT
CDR3aa: CASSTQGDTIYF
d_gene: -
abundance: -
j_gene: TRBJ1-3
v_gene: TRBV28

CDR3nt: TGTGCCAGCTCCCGCCGAGGGGACAGAGAAAATGGCTACACCTTC
CDR3aa: CASSRRGDRENGYTF
d_gene: TRBD1
abundance: -
j_gene: TRBJ1-2
v_gene: TRBV18

CDR3nt: TGCGCCAGCAGCCTAGGACAGGTCGCCCAAGAGCAGTACTTC
CDR3aa: CASSLGQVAQEQYF
d_gene: TRBD1
abundance: -
j_gene: TRBJ2-7
v_gene: TRBV5-1

CDR3nt: TGTGCCAGTAGGACAGGGGAAACATTTGCAACTAATGAAAAACTGTTTTTT
CDR3aa: CASRTGETFATNEKLFF
d_gene: TRBD1
abundance: -
j_gene: TRBJ1-4
v_gene: TRBV19

CDR3nt: TGCGCCAGCAGTGAGTCGCTAGCCCAGCCCCAGCATTTT
CDR3aa: CASSESLAQPQHF
d_gene: -
abundance: -
j_gene: TRBJ1-5
v_gene: TRBV10-2

CDR3nt: TGCGCCAGCAGCCTCGACACTGAAGCTTTCTTT
CDR3aa: CASSLDTEAFF
d_gene: -
abundance: -
j_gene: TRBJ1-1
v_gene: TRBV5-1

CDR3nt: TGTGCCAGCAGCTTTAGTGGGGGGGCAGGTGAGACCCAGTACTTC
CDR3aa: CASSFSGGAGETQYF
d_gene: -
abundance: many
j_gene: TRBJ2-5
v_gene: TRBV7-9

CDR3nt: TGTGCCAGCTCACACGACAGGGAGGTACAAACTGAAGCTTTCTTT
CDR3aa: CASSHDREVQTEAFF
d_gene: TRBD1
abundance: -
j_gene: TRBJ1-1
v_gene: TRBV18

CDR3nt: TGTGCCAGCAGCCCCATGGTAGGGACAATCGGTAATGAGCAGTTCTTC
CDR3aa: CASSPMVGTIGNEQFF
d_gene: -
abundance: once
j_gene: TRBJ2-1
v_gene: TRBV7-2

CDR3nt: TGCAGCGTTGAAGAGTCACAGCCTAATGAAAAACTGTTTTTT
CDR3aa: CSVEESQPNEKLFF
d_gene: -
abundance: -
j_gene: TRBJ1-4
v_gene: TRBV29-1

CDR3nt: TGCGCCAGCAGGGAGGACGAAAAACTGTTTTTT
CDR3aa: CASREDEKLFF
d_gene: -
abundance: -
j_gene: TRBJ1-4
v_gene: TRBV5-1

CDR3nt: TGCGCCAGCAGCCAAGATATTTCGGGGGAAGAGACCCAGTACTTC
CDR3aa: CASSQDISGEETQYF
d_gene: -
abundance: -
j_gene: TRBJ2-5
v_gene: TRBV4-3

CDR3nt: TGTGCCAGCAGCCAAGTCCGGAAGGGGGCTTTTACGCAGTATTTT
CDR3aa: CASSQVRKGAFTQYF
d_gene: TRBD1
abundance: -
j_gene: TRBJ2-3
v_gene: TRBV3-1/TRBV3-2

CDR3nt: TGCGCCAGCAGCATTGGGAGGCTAGCGGGGACCACAGATACGCAGTATTTT
CDR3aa: CASSIGRLAGTTDTQYF
d_gene: TRBD2
abundance: -
j_gene: TRBJ2-3
v_gene: TRBV5-1

CDR3nt: TGTGCCAGCAGCCAAGTAAGTTGGCGGGAACCTCGACCCCTCCACTTT
CDR3aa: CASSQVSWREPRPLHF
d_gene: -
abundance: -
j_gene: TRBJ1-6
v_gene: TRBV4-2

CDR3nt: TGCGCCAGCAGCCCCCGGGGTGGCTCTGGAAACACCATATATTTT
CDR3aa: CASSPRGGSGNTIYF
d_gene: -
abundance: -
j_gene: TRBJ1-3
v_gene: TRBV5-1

CDR3nt: TGTGCCAGCAGTTTATCTGGGGGAGGGGGGGGCTGGAGGACTGAAGCTTTCTTT
CDR3aa: CASSLSGGGGGWRTEAFF
d_gene: -
abundance: -
j_gene: TRBJ1-1
v_gene: TRBV27

CDR3nt: TGTGCCAGCAGTTTTTCTAGGAGCCCACCCCTCCACTTT
CDR3aa: CASSFSRSPPLHF
d_gene: -
abundance: -
j_gene: TRBJ1-6
v_gene: TRBV12-3/TRBV12-4

CDR3nt: TGTGCCAGCAGCCAAGACAAAAACGGGGAAGAGACCCAGTACTTC
CDR3aa: CASSQDKNGEETQYF
d_gene: -
abundance: -
j_gene: TRBJ2-5
v_gene: TRBV4-2

CDR3nt: TGTGCCAGCAGGGACAGGGGGACTCGGAGCGGGGAGCTGTTTTTT
CDR3aa: CASRDRGTRSGELFF
d_gene: TRBD1
abundance: -
j_gene: TRBJ2-2
v_gene: TRBV6-5

CDR3nt: TGTGCCAGTAGTATAAATTCCGGGGGGGTAGGTGTCACAGATACGCAGTATTTT
CDR3aa: CASSINSGGVGVTDTQYF
d_gene: TRBD2
abundance: -
j_gene: TRBJ2-3
v_gene: TRBV19

CDR3nt: TGCGCCAGCAGCCAAGATCGGTTGAGTCGCGGGGCCAACGTCCTGACTTTC
CDR3aa: CASSQDRLSRGANVLTF
d_gene: -
abundance: -
j_gene: TRBJ2-6
v_gene: TRBV4-3

CDR3nt: TGTGCCAGCAGTTACCCCCCGAAAAGGGGCGAGCAGTTCTTC
CDR3aa: CASSYPPKRGEQFF
d_gene: -
abundance: -
j_gene: TRBJ2-1
v_gene: TRBV6-6

CDR3nt: TGCAGCGTTGTACCGGGACAGGGGAATGAAAAACTGTTTTTT
CDR3aa: CSVVPGQGNEKLFF
d_gene: TRBD1
abundance: -
j_gene: TRBJ1-4
v_gene: TRBV29-1

CDR3nt: TGTGCCAGCAGCCAAGACCCGACTAGCGGGGGGATCTCCTACAATGAGCAGTTCTTC
CDR3aa: CASSQDPTSGGISYNEQFF
d_gene: TRBD2
abundance: -
j_gene: TRBJ2-1
v_gene: TRBV4-2

CDR3nt: TGTGCCAGCAGCCAAGTATCGAGGGATGGCTACACCTTC
CDR3aa: CASSQVSRDGYTF
d_gene: -
abundance: -
j_gene: TRBJ1-2
v_gene: TRBV14

CDR3nt: TGTGCCAGCAGTGAAGCGAGGAACCCAGCTAACTATGGCTACACCTTC
CDR3aa: CASSEARNPANYGYTF
d_gene: -
abundance: -
j_gene: TRBJ1-2
v_gene: TRBV2

CDR3nt: TGTGCCAGCAGCTTGCAGGGTCAGGGGACCCAGTACTTC
CDR3aa: CASSLQGQGTQYF
d_gene: -
abundance: -
j_gene: TRBJ2-5
v_gene: TRBV7-2

CDR3nt: TGTGCCAGCAGCAAGTATCCGACAGGGGAGTACAATGAGCAGTTCTTC
CDR3aa: CASSKYPTGEYNEQFF
d_gene: -
abundance: -
j_gene: TRBJ2-1
v_gene: TRBV21-1

CDR3nt: TGTGCCAATTCACAGCCGATGAACACTGAAGCTTTCTTT
CDR3aa: CANSQPMNTEAFF
d_gene: -
abundance: -
j_gene: TRBJ1-1
v_gene: TRBV2

CDR3nt: TGTGCCAGTTCGCGTTCCTACAATGAGCAGTTCTTC
CDR3aa: CASSRSYNEQFF
d_gene: -
abundance: -
j_gene: TRBJ2-1
v_gene: TRBV19